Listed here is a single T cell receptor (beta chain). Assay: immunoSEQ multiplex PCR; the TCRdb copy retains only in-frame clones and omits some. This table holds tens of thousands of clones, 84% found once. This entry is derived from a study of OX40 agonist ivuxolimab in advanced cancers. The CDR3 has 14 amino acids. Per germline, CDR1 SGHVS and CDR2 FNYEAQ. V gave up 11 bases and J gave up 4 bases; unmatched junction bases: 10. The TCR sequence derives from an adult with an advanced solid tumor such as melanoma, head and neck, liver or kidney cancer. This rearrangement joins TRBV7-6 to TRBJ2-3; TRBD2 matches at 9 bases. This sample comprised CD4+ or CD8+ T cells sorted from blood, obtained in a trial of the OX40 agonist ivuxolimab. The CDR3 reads CAEGRGGAPDTQYF. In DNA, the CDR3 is TGTGCCGAGGGGCGCGGGGGGGCCCCAGATACGCAGTATTTT.